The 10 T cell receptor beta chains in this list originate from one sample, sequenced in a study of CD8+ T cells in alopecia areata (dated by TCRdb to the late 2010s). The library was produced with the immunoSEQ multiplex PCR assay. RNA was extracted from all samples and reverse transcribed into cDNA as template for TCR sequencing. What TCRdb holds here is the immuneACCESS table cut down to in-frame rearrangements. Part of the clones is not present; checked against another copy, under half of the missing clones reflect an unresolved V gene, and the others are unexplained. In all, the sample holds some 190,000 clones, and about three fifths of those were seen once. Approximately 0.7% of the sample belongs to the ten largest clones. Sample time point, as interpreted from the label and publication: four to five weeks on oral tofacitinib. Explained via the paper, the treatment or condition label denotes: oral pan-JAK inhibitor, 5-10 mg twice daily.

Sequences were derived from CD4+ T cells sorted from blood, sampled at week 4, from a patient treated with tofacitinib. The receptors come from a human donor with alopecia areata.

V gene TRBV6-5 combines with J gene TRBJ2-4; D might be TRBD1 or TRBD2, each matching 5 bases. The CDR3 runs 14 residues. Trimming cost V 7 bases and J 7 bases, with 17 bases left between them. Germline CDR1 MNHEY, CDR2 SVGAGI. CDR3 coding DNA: TGTGCCAGCACCAAGGGACCCCAAAGGAACATTCAGTACTTC. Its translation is CASTKGPQRNIQYF.

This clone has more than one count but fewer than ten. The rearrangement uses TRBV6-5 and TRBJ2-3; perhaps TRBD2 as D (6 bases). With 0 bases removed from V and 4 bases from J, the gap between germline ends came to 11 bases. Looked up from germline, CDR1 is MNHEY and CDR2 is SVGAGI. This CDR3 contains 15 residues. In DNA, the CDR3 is TGTGCCAGCAGTTACTCGATCGCGGGGCCAGATACGCAGTATTTT. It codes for CASSYSIAGPDTQYF.

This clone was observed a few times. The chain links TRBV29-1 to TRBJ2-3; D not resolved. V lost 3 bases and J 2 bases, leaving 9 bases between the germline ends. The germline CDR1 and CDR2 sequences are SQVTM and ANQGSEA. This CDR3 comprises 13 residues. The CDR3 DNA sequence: TGCAGCGTTGATCTCCTCCACACAGATACGCAGTATTTT. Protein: CSVDLLHTDTQYF.

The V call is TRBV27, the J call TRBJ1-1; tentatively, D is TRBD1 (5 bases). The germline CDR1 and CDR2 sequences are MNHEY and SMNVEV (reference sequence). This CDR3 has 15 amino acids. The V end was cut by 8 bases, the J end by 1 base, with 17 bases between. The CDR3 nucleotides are TGTGCCAGCGGGGTTTGGGTGGGGCCGAACACTGAAGCTTTCTTT. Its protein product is CASGVWVGPNTEAFF.

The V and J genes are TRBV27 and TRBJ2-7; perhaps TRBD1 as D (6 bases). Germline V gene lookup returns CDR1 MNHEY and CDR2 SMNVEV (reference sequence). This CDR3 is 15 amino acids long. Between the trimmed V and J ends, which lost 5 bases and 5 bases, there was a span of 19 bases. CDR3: CASSPNTQGFHEQYF. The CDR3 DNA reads TGTGCCAGCAGTCCGAACACACAGGGCTTCCACGAGCAGTACTTC.

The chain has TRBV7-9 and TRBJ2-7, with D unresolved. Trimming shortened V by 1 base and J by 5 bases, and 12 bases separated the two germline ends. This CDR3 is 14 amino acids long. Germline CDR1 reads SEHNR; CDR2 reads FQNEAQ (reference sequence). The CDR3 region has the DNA TGTGCCAGCAGCTTAGGGCATGGTCCCGACGAGCAGTACTTC. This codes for CASSLGHGPDEQYF.

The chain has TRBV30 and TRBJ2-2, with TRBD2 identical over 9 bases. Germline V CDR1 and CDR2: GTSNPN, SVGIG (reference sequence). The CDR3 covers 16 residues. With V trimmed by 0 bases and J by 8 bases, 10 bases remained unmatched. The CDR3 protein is CAWSVVAGGPRGELFF. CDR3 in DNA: TGTGCCTGGAGTGTAGTGGCGGGAGGGCCAAGGGGGGAGCTGTTTTTT.

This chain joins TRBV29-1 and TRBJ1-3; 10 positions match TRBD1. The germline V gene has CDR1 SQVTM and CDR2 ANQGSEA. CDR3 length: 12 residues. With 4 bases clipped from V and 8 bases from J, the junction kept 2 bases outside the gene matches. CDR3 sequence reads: CSVGGQGDTIYF. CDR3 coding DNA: TGCAGCGTTGGAGGACAGGGGGACACCATATATTTT.

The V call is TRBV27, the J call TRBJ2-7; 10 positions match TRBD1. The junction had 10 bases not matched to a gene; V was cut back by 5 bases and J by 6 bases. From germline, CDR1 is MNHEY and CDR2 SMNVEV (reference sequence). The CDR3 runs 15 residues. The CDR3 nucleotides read TGTGCCAGCAGTAGAACCGGGACAGGGGTCGCCGAGCAGTACTTC. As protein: CASSRTGTGVAEQYF.

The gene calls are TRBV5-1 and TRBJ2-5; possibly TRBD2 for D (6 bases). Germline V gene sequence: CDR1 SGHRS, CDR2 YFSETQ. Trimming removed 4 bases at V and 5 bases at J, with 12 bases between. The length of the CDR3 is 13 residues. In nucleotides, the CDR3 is TGCGCCAGCAGCGGTGGAGGGCGCGAGACCCAGTACTTC. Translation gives CASSGGGRETQYF.